A selection of T cell receptor beta chains follows, all from one sample in a study of T cells in Graves' hyperthyroidism and ophthalmopathy. TCRdb recomputed calls from the multiplex PCR reads with MiXCR, one row per CDR3 protein. The table has hundreds of thousands of distinct CDR3 sequences, around 20% seen once. Input material: blood. These receptors were taken from a man aged 25-45 years with Graves' ophthalmopathy. The CDR3 runs from the conserved cysteine through the conserved F or W. Fields, in order: clone size, J gene, V gene, CDR3 length, D gene, CDR3 DNA, CDR3 protein. A D gene is named only where the DNA matches it firmly. Expanded clones get a size class; other rows say once, few or many, or leave the size out.

few	TRBJ2-1	TRBV9	15	TRBD2	TGTGCCAGCAGCGTAGGAGCGGGAGCCTACAATGAGCAGTTCTTC	CASSVGAGAYNEQFF
-	TRBJ1-5	TRBV20-1	14	-	TGCAGTGCTGGAGGGGGGCACCGAGATCAGCCCCAGCATTTT	CSAGGGHRDQPQHF
-	TRBJ1-2	TRBV14	17	TRBD1	TGTGCCAGCAGCCAAGATTTGTTTGCAGGGGGCCTGGATGGCTACACCTTC	CASSQDLFAGGLDGYTF
many	TRBJ1-1	TRBV11-2	16	-	TGTGCCAGCAGCTTAGAGTGGGGGCAAACGAACACTGAAGCTTTCTTT	CASSLEWGQTNTEAFF
-	TRBJ1-2	TRBV7-9	15	-	TGTGCCAGCAGCCCCCATGGAGAGAACAGGGTTGGCTACACCTTC	CASSPHGENRVGYTF
few	TRBJ1-1	TRBV9	14	-	TGTGCCAGCAGCCCCTCGCTGATGAACACTGAAGCTTTCTTT	CASSPSLMNTEAFF
-	TRBJ2-3	TRBV10-3	16	TRBD2	TGTGCCATCAGTGATACTAGCGGGCTAGACACAGATACGCAGTATTTT	CAISDTSGLDTDTQYF
-	TRBJ1-2	TRBV12-5	13	-	TGCGCTAGTGGCTCGGGGACAAACTATGGCTACACCTTC	CASGSGTNYGYTF
-	TRBJ1-2	TRBV7-8	15	-	TGTGCCAGCAGCTCATACAATGACAGAGACTATGGCTACACCTTC	CASSSYNDRDYGYTF
-	TRBJ1-3	TRBV28	15	-	TGTGCCAGCAGCTACAGTGGGGGCGCTGGAAACACCATATATTTT	CASSYSGGAGNTIYF
many	TRBJ2-7	TRBV5-1	13	TRBD1	TGCGCCAGCAGGGCCGGGACAGGGAGCGAGCAGTACTTC	CASRAGTGSEQYF
many	TRBJ1-5	TRBV20-1	13	-	TGCAGTGCCGACCGGGGACCAAATCAGCCCCAGCATTTT	CSADRGPNQPQHF
few	TRBJ1-1	TRBV11-2	12	-	TGTGCCAGCAGCTCGGGACCAACTGAAGCTTTCTTT	CASSSGPTEAFF
few	TRBJ2-1	TRBV6-2/TRBV6-3	15	TRBD2	TGTGCCAGCAGTTACTGGGGACTAGCGGGAGGAGAGCAGTTCTTC	CASSYWGLAGGEQFF
-	TRBJ2-1	TRBV6-2/TRBV6-3	13	-	TGTGCCAGCAGTTACGGCGAATACAATGAGCAGTTCTTC	CASSYGEYNEQFF
many	TRBJ1-1	TRBV3-1	14	TRBD1	TGTGCCAGCAGCCAGAAACAGGGGGCCGCTGAAGCTTTCTTT	CASSQKQGAAEAFF
many	TRBJ1-2	TRBV7-9	13	TRBD1	TGTGCCAGCAGCTCCACAGGGGGGGACGGCTACACCTTC	CASSSTGGDGYTF
many	TRBJ2-7	TRBV12-3/TRBV12-4	13	TRBD2	TGTGCCAGCGGGAGGGAGGGCGGTTACGAGCAGTACTTC	CASGREGGYEQYF
few	TRBJ2-1	TRBV20-1	16	TRBD2	TGCAGTGCTAGAGATCAAGGACTAGCGAGCTACAATGAGCAGTTCTTC	CSARDQGLASYNEQFF
many	TRBJ2-1	TRBV6-1	14	-	TGTGCCAGCAGATCCCCGACTAGATTCAATGAGCAGTTCTTC	CASRSPTRFNEQFF
few	TRBJ1-5	TRBV27	15	-	TGTGCCAGCAGTCTCGACAATCGTGGAAATCAGCCCCAGCATTTT	CASSLDNRGNQPQHF
once	TRBJ2-7	TRBV27	15	TRBD2	TGTGCCAGCAGTTCTCCGACTAGCGGGATCGTCGAGCAGTACTTC	CASSSPTSGIVEQYF
few	TRBJ1-1	TRBV7-2	13	-	TGTGCCAGCAGCCTAGCAACGGGGCATGAAGCTTTCTTT	CASSLATGHEAFF
many	TRBJ1-1	TRBV11-2	14	-	TGTGCCAGCAGCTCTCCTAGGGCGGAACCTGAAGCTTTCTTT	CASSSPRAEPEAFF
-	TRBJ1-3	TRBV11-1	16	-	TGTGCCAGCAGCCGCGCGGGACCGTCCTCTGGAAACACCATATATTTT	CASSRAGPSSGNTIYF
-	TRBJ2-1	TRBV5-4	15	-	TGTGCCAGCACCGGGGGGCGGGAGTCCTACAATGAGCAGTTCTTC	CASTGGRESYNEQFF
few	TRBJ2-4	TRBV12-3/TRBV12-4	16	-	TGTGCCAGCAGTTCCCAAAGGGTACTAGCCAAAAACATTCAGTACTTC	CASSSQRVLAKNIQYF
few	TRBJ1-5	TRBV6-1	17	-	TGTGCCAGCAGCAACGAGGGCAGGGGAGGGATCAATCAGCCCCAGCATTTT	CASSNEGRGGINQPQHF
few	TRBJ1-2	TRBV28	14	-	TGTGCCAGCAGTTCGAAACCGGGACCCCATGGCTACACCTTC	CASSSKPGPHGYTF
many	TRBJ2-7	TRBV11-2	14	TRBD1	TGTGCCAGCAGCTTAGGTGGGACAGGTTACGAGCAGTACTTC	CASSLGGTGYEQYF
-	TRBJ2-3	TRBV20-1	17	TRBD2	TGCAGTGCGAGAGGGGCGGGACTAGCGGCTCTCACAGATACGCAGTATTTT	CSARGAGLAALTDTQYF
-	TRBJ2-4	TRBV4-2	15	TRBD1	TGTGCCAGCAGCCAACAACCGAGACAGGGGGACATTCAGTACTTC	CASSQQPRQGDIQYF
few	TRBJ2-3	TRBV4-1	15	-	TGCGCCAGCAGCCAAGCTATCTCCGCCACAGATACGCAGTATTTT	CASSQAISATDTQYF
-	TRBJ2-4	TRBV7-2	14	TRBD2	TGTGCCAGCAGCTCGGGACTAGCTAGAGGGATTCAGTACTTC	CASSSGLARGIQYF
-	TRBJ2-1	TRBV6-2/TRBV6-3	15	TRBD1	TGTGCCAGCAGATACAGGGGCGGGTTCTACAATGAGCAGTTCTTC	CASRYRGGFYNEQFF
many	TRBJ2-7	TRBV11-2	15	-	TGTGCCAGCAGCTTAGAAAGGGGGGCTCTAATGGAGCAGTACTTC	CASSLERGALMEQYF
many	TRBJ1-1	TRBV28	14	-	TGTGCCAGCAATCCCCCTGGGTTGAACACTGAAGCTTTCTTT	CASNPPGLNTEAFF